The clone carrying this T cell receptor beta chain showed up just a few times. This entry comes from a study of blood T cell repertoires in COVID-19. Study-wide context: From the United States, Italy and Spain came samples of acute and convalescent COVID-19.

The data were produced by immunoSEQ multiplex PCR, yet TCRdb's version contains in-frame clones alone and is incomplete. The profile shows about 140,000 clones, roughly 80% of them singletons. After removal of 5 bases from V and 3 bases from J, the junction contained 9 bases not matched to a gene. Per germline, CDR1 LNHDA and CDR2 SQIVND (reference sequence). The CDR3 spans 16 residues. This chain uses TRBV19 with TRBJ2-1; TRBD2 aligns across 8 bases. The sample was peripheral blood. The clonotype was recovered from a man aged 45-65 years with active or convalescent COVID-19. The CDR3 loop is CASSALGREVYNEQFF. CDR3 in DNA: TGTGCCAGTAGTGCCCTCGGGCGGGAGGTCTACAATGAGCAGTTCTTC.